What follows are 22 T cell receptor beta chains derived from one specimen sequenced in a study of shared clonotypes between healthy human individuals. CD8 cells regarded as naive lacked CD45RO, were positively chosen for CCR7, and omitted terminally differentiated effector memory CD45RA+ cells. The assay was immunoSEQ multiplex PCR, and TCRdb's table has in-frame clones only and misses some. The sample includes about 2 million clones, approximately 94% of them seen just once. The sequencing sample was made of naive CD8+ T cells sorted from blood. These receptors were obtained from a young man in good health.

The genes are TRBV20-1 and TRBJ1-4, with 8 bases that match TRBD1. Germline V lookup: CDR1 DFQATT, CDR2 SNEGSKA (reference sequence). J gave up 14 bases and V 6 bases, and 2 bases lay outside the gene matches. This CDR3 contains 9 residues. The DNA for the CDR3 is TGCAGTGCATGGGACAGGCTGTTTTTT. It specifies CSAWDRLFF.

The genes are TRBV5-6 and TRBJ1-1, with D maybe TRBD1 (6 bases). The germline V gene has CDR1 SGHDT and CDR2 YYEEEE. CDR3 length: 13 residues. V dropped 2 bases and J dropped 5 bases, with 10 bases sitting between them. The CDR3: CASSFTGSTEAFF. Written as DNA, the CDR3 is TGTGCCAGCAGCTTTACAGGGAGTACTGAAGCTTTCTTT. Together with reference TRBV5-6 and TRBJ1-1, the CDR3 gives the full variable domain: DAGVTQSPTHLIKTRGQQVTLRCSPKSGHDTVSWYQQALGQGPQFIFQYYEEEERQRGNFPDRFSGHQFPNYSSELNVNALLLGDSALYLCASSFTGSTEAFFGQGTRLTVV.

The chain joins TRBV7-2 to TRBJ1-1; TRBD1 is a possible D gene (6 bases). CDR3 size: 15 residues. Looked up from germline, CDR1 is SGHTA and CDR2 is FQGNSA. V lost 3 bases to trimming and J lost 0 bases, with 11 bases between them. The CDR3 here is CASSFIEGVNTEAFF. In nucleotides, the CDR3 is TGTGCCAGCAGCTTCATTGAGGGGGTGAACACTGAAGCTTTCTTT.

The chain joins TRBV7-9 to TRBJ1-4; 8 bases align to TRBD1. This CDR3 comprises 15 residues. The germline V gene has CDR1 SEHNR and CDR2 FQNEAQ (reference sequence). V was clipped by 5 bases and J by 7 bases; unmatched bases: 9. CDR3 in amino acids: CASSGAQGGSEKLFF. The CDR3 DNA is TGTGCCAGCAGCGGAGCACAGGGGGGTAGTGAAAAACTGTTTTTT.

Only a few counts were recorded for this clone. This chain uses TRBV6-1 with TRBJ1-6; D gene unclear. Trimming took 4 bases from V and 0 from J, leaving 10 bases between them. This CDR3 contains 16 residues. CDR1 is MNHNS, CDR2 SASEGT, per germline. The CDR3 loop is CASSAEGSSYNSPLHF. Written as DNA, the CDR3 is TGTGCCAGCAGTGCCGAGGGTAGCTCCTATAATTCACCCCTCCACTTT.

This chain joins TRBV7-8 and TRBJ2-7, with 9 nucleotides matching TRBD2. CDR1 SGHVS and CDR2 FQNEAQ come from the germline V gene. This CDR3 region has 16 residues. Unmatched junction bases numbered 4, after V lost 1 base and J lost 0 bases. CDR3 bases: TGTGCCAGCAGCTTAGAGGGTAGCGGGAGCTCCTACGAGCAGTACTTC. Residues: CASSLEGSGSSYEQYF.

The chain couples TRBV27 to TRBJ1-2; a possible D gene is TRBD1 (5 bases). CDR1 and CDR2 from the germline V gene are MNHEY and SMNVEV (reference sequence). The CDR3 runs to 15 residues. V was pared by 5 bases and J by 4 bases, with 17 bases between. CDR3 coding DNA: TGTGCCAGCAGTACCGAAAGGGTAGGGGTCTATGGCTACACCTTC. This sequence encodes CASSTERVGVYGYTF.

The CDR3 spells CASSYSTGQKFYGYTF. The CDR3 DNA reads as TGTGCCAGCAGTTACTCGACGGGACAGAAGTTCTATGGCTACACCTTC. The V gene is TRBV6-5, the J gene TRBJ1-2; 7 bases map to TRBD1. The CDR3 contains 16 residues. Germline assignment: CDR1 MNHEY and CDR2 SVGAGI. With V trimmed by 0 bases and J by 4 bases, 8 bases remained unmatched.

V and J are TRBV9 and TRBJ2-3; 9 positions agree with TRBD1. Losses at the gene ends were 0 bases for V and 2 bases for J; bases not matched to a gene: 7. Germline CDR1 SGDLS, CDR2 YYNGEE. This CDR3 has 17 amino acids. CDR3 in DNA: TGTGCCAGCAGCGTAGTGGGCGGACAGGGGACCACAGATACGCAGTATTTT. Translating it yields CASSVVGGQGTTDTQYF.

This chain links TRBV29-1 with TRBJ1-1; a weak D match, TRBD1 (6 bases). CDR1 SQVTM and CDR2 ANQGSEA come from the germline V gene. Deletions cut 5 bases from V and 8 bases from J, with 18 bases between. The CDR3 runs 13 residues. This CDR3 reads CSVRGGGSSEAFF. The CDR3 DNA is TGCAGCGTTAGAGGAGGGGGGTCTTCAGAAGCTTTCTTT.

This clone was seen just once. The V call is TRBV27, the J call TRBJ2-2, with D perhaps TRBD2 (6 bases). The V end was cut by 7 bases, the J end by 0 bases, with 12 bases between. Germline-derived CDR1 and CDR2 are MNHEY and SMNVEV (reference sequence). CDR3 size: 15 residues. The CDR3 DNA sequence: TGTGCCAGCACTTCGGGGACTGCGAACACCGGGGAGCTGTTTTTT. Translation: CASTSGTANTGELFF.

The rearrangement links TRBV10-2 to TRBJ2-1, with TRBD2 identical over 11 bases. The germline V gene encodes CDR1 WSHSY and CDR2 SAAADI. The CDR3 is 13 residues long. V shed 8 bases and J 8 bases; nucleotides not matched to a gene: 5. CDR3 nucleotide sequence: TGCGCCAGCGCTAGCGGGAGGTTCTATGAGCAGTTCTTC. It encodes CASASGRFYEQFF.

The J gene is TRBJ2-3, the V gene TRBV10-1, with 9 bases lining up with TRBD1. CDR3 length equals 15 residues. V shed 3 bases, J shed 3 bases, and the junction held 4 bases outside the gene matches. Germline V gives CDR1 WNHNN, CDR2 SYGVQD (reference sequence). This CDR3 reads CASSDSDRGTDTQYF. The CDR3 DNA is TGCGCCAGCAGTGATTCGGACAGGGGTACAGATACGCAGTATTTT.

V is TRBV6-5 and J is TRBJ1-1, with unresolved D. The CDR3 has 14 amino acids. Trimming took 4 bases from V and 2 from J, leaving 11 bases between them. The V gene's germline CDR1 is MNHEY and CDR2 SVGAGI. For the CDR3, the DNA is TGTGCCAGCAGTTCTCTTCGTTTTAACACTGAAGCTTTCTTT. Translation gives CASSSLRFNTEAFF.

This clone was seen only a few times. The CDR3 DNA reads as TGTGCCAGCAGCCCCGGGGGGGACGAGCAGTACTTC. Amino acids: CASSPGGDEQYF. The genes are TRBV5-4 and TRBJ2-7; 8 bases align to TRBD2. V was clipped by 4 bases and J by 5 bases; unmatched bases: 2. Germline V gene sequence: CDR1 SGHNT, CDR2 YYREEE (reference sequence). The CDR3 loop spans 12 amino acids. The entire variable domain, with the rest obtained from reference TRBV5-4 and TRBJ2-7, is as follows: ETGVTQSPTHLIKTRGQQVTLRCSSQSGHNTVSWYQQALGQGPQFIFQYYREEENGRGNFPPRFSGLQFPNYSSELNVNALELDDSALYLCASSPGGDEQYFGPGTRLTVT.

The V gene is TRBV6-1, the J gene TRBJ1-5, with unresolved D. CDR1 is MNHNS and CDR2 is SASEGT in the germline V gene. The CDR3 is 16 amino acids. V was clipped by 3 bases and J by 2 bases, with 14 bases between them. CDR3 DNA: TGTGCCAGCAGTGAGGAGGCAGTTTTGGGCAATCAGCCCCAGCATTTT. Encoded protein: CASSEEAVLGNQPQHF.

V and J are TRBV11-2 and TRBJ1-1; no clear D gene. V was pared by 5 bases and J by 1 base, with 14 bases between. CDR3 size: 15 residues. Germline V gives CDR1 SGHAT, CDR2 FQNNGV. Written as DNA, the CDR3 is TGTGCCAGCAGCCTGCCTGAGGGCGCGAACACTGAAGCTTTCTTT. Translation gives CASSLPEGANTEAFF.

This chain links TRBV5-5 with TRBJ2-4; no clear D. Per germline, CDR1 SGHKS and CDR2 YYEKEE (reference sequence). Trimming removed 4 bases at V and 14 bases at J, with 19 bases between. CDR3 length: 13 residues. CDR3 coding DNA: TGTGCCAGCAGCACCTCAGAGCAAGGGAAAGAGTACTTC. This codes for CASSTSEQGKEYF.

The CDR3: CASSQVYLAGEGALNEQFF. The CDR3 nucleotides are TGCGCCAGCAGCCAAGTTTACCTAGCGGGAGAGGGGGCCCTCAATGAGCAGTTCTTC. The chain is built from TRBV4-3 and TRBJ2-1; TRBD2 agrees at 10 bases. This CDR3 comprises 19 residues. Losses at the gene ends were 1 base for V and 6 bases for J; bases not matched to a gene: 15. Germline assignment: CDR1 LGHNA and CDR2 YSLEER.

The CDR3 loop is CASSVGRSTDTQYF. CDR3 in DNA: TGTGCCAGCAGCGTAGGAAGGAGCACAGATACGCAGTATTTT. J is TRBJ2-3 and V is TRBV9; no firm D call. Trimming stripped 0 bases from V and 0 bases from J, with 5 bases between. The CDR3 length is 14 residues. The V gene's germline CDR1 is SGDLS and CDR2 YYNGEE.

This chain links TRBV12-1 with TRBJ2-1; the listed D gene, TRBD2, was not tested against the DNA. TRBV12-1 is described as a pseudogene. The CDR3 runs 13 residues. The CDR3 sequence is CASSYIRRNEQFF. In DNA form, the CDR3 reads TGTGCCAGCAGCTATATAAGGAGGAATGAGCAGTTCTTC.

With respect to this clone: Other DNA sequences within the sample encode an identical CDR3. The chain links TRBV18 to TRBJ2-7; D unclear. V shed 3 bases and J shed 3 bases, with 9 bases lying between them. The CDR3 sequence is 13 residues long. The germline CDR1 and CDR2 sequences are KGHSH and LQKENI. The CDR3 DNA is TGTGCCAGCTCACCCTCCTCGGACTACGAGCAGTACTTC. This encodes CASSPSSDYEQYF.